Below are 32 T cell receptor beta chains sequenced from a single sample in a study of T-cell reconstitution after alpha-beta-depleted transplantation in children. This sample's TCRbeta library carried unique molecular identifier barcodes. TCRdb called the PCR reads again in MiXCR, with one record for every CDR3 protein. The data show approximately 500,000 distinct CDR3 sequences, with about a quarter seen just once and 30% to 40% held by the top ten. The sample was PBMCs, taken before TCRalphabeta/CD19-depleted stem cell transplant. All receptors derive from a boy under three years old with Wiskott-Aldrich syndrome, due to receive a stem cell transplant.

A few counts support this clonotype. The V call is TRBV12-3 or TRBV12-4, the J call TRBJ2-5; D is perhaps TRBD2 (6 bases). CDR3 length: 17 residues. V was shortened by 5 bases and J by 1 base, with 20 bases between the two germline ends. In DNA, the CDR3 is TGTGCCAGCAGTCCATGGCTATGGTTTAGCGGCCAAGAGACCCAGTACTTC. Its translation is CASSPWLWFSGQETQYF.

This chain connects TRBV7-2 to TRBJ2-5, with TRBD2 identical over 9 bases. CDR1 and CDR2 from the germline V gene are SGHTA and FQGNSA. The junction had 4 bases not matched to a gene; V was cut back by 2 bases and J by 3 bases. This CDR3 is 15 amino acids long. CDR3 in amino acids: CASSLSGRSEETQYF. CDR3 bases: TGTGCCAGCAGCTTAAGCGGGAGGTCTGAAGAGACCCAGTACTTC.

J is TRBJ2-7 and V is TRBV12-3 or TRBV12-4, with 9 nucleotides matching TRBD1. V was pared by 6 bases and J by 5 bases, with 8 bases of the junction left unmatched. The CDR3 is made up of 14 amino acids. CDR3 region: CASRLTGGVDEQYF. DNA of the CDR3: TGTGCCAGCAGACTGACAGGGGGTGTCGACGAGCAGTACTTC.

The CDR3 DNA reads TGCGCCAGCAGCTCGACCAATGCACGGGAGACCCAGTACTTC. Translated: CASSSTNARETQYF. This sequence joins TRBV5-1 and TRBJ2-5, with D unresolved. Trimming removed 3 bases from V and 5 bases from J, with 14 bases in between. The CDR3 covers 14 residues. In germline, CDR1 is SGHRS, CDR2 YFSETQ.

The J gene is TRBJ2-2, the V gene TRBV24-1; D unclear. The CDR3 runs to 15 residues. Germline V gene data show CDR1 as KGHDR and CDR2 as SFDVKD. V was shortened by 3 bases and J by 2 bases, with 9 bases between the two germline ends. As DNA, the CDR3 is TGTGCCACCAGTGATGCGGTGAGCAACACCGGGGAGCTGTTTTTT. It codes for CATSDAVSNTGELFF.

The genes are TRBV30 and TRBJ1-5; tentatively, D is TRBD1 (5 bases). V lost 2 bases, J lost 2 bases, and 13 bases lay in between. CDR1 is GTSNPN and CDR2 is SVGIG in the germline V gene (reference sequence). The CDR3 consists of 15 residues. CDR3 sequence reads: CAWSPRAGGNQPQHF. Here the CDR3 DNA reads TGTGCCTGGAGTCCCAGGGCCGGGGGCAATCAGCCCCAGCATTTT.

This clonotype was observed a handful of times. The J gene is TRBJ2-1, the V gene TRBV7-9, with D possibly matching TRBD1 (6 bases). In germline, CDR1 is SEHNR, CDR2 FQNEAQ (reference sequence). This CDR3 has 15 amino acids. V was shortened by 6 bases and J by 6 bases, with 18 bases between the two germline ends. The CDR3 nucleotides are TGTGCCAGCAGTCCCGGGACAAACAACATCAATGAGCAGTTCTTC. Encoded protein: CASSPGTNNINEQFF.

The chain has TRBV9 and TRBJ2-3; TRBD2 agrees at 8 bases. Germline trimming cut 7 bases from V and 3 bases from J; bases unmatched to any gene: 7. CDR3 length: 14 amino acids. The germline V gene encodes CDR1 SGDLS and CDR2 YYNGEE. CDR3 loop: CASARAGVTDTQYF. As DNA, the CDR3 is TGTGCCAGCGCTAGAGCGGGAGTAACAGATACGCAGTATTTT.

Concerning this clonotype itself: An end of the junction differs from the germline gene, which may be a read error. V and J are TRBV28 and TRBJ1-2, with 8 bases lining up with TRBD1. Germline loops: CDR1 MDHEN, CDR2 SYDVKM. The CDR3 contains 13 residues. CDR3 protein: CASRQPGQVRPYF. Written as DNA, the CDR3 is TGTGCCAGCAGGCAACCGGGACAGGTGCGTCCCTACTTC.

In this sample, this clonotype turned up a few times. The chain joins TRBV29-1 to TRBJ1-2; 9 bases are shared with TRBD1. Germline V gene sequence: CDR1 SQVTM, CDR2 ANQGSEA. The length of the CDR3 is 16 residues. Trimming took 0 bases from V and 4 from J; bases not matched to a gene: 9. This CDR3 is CSVEEGHRGHFYGYTF. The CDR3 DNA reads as TGCAGCGTTGAAGAGGGGCACAGGGGGCATTTCTATGGCTACACCTTC.

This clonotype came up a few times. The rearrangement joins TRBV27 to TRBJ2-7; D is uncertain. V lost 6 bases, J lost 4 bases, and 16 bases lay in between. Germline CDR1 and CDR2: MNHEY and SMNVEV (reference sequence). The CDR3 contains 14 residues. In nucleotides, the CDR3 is TGTGCCAGCAGGAGGACGGCCCTTTATTACGAGCAGTACTTC. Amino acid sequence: CASRRTALYYEQYF.

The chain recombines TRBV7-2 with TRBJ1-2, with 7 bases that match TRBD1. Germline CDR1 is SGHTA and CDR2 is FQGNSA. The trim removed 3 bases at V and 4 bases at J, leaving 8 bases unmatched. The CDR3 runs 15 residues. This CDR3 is CASSFRGPSPYGYTF. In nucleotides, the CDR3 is TGTGCCAGCAGCTTTAGGGGGCCTTCTCCCTATGGCTACACCTTC.

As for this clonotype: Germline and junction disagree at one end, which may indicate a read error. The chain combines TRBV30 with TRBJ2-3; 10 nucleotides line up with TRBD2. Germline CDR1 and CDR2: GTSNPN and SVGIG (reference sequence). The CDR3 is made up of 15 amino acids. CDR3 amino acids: CVWSVLAGSVDTQYF. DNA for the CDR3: TGTGTCTGGAGTGTACTAGCGGGATCGGTAGATACGCAGTATTTT.

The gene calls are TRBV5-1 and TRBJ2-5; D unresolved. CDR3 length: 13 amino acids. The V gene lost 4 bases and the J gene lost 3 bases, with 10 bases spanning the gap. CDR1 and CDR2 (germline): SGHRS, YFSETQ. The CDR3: CASSRRGEETQYF. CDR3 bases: TGCGCCAGCAGCAGACGTGGGGAAGAGACCCAGTACTTC. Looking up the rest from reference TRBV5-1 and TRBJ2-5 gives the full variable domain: KAGVTQTPRYLIKTRGQQVTLSCSPISGHRSVSWYQQTPGQGLQFLFEYFSETQRNKGNFPGRFSGRQFSNSRSEMNVSTLELGDSALYLCASSRRGEETQYFGPGTRLLVL.

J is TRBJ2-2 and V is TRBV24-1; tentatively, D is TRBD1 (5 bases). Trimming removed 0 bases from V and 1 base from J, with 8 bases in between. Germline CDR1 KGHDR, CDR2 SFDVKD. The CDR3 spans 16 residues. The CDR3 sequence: CATSDLFQGNTGELFF. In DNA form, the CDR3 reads TGTGCCACCAGTGATTTGTTCCAGGGGAACACCGGGGAGCTGTTTTTT.

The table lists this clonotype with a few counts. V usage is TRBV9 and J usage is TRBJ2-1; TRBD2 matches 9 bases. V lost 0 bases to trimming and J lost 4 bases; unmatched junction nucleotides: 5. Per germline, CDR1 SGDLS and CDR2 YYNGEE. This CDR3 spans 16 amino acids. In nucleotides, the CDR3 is TGTGCCAGCAGCGTAGGTCAGCGGGAGGAATACAATGAGCAGTTCTTC. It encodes CASSVGQREEYNEQFF.

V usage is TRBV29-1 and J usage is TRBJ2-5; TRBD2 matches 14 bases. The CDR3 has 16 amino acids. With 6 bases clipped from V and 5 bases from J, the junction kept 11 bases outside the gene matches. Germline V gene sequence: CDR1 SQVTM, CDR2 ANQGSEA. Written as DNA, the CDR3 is TGCAGCGTCGGGACTAGCGGGAGTCGAAGGAGCGAGACCCAGTACTTC. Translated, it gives CSVGTSGSRRSETQYF.

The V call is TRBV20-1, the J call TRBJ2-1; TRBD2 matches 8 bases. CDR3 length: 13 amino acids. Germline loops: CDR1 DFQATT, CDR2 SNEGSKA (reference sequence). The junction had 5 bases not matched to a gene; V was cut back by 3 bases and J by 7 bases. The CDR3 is CSARVIAGNEQFF. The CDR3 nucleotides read TGCAGTGCTAGGGTAATAGCGGGAAATGAGCAGTTCTTC.

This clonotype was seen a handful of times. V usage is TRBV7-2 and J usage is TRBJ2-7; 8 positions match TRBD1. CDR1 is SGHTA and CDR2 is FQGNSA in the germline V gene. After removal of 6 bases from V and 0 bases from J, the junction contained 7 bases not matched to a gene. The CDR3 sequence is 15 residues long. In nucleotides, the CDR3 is TGTGCCAGCAGGTGGGACAGGCGCATCTCCTACGAGCAGTACTTC. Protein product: CASRWDRRISYEQYF. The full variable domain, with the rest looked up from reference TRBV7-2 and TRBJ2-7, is GAGVSQSPSNKVTEKGKDVELRCDPISGHTALYWYRQSLGQGLEFLIYFQGNSAPDKSGLPSDRFSAERTGGSVSTLTIQRTQQEDSAVYLCASRWDRRISYEQYFGPGTRLTVT.

The CDR3: CAISKGLANTEAFF. CDR3 in DNA: TGTGCCATCAGTAAAGGATTGGCAAACACTGAAGCTTTCTTT. V and J are TRBV10-3 and TRBJ1-1; D is unresolved. The CDR3 totals 14 residues. The germline V and J ends were trimmed by 5 bases and 2 bases, with 12 bases remaining between them. CDR1 is ENHRY, CDR2 SYGVKD, per germline.

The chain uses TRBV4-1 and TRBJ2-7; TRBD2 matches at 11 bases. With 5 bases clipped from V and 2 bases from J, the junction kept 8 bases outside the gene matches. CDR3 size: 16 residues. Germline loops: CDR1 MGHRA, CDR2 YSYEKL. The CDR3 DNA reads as TGCGCCAGCAGCAAAACAGGGACTAGCGGAACCTACGAGCAGTACTTC. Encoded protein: CASSKTGTSGTYEQYF.

CDR3 in DNA: TGCGCGGGACAGCTCTATAATTCACCCCTCCACTTT. Its protein product is CAGQLYNSPLHF. The J gene is TRBJ1-6, the V gene TRBV20-1; TRBD1 agrees at 7 bases. This CDR3 has 12 amino acids. Germline V CDR1 and CDR2: DFQATT, SNEGSKA (reference sequence).

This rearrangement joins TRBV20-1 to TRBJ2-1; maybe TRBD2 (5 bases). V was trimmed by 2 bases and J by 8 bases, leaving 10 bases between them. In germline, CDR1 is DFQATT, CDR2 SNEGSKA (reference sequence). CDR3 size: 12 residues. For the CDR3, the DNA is TGCAGTGCTAGAACTAGATCCTATGAGCAGTTCTTC. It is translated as CSARTRSYEQFF.

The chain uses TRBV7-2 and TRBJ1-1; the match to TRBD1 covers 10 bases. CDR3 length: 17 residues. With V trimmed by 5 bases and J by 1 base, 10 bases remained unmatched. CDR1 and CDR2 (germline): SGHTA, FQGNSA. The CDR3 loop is CASSGRDRGGRNTEAFF. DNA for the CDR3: TGTGCCAGCAGCGGACGGGACAGGGGAGGTCGGAACACTGAAGCTTTCTTT. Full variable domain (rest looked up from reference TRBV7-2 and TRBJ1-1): GAGVSQSPSNKVTEKGKDVELRCDPISGHTALYWYRQSLGQGLEFLIYFQGNSAPDKSGLPSDRFSAERTGGSVSTLTIQRTQQEDSAVYLCASSGRDRGGRNTEAFFGQGTRLTVV.

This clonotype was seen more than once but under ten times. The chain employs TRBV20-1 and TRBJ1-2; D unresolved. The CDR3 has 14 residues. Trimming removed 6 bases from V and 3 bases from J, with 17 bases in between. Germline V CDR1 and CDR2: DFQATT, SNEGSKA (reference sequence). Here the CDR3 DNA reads TGCAGTGCAGTCAGCCTAGGTCGGGACTATGGCTACACCTTC. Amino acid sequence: CSAVSLGRDYGYTF.

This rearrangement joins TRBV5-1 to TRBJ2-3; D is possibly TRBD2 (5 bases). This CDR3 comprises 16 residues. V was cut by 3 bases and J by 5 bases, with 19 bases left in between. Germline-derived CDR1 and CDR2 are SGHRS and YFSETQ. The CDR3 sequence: CASSSGILVTRDTQYF. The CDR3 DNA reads TGCGCCAGCAGCTCCGGGATCCTCGTTACCAGAGATACGCAGTATTTT.

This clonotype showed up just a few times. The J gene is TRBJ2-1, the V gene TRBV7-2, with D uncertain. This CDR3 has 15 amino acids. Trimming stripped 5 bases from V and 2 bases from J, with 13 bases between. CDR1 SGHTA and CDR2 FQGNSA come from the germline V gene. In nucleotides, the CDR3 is TGTGCCAGCAGCCATTTACGAGCGACCTACAATGAGCAGTTCTTC. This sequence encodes CASSHLRATYNEQFF.

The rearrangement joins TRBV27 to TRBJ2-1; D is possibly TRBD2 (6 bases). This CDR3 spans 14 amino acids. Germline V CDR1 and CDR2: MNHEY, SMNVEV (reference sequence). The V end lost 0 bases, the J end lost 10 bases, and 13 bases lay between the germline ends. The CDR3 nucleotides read TGTGCCAGCAGTTTATCCCGTCGCGGGGAAGAGCAGTTCTTC. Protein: CASSLSRRGEEQFF.

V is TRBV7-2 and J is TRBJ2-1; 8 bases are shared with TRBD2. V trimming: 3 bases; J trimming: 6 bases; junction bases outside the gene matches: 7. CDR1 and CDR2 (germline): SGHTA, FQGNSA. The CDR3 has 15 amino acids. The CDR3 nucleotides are TGTGCCAGCAGCTTTAGCGGGGCCGCCTCCAATGAGCAGTTCTTC. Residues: CASSFSGAASNEQFF.

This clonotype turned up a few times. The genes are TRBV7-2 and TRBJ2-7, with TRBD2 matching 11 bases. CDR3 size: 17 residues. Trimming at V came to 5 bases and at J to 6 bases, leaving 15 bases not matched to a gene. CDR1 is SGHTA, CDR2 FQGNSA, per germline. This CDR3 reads CASSPLLAGVPGGEQYF. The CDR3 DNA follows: TGTGCCAGCAGCCCTTTACTAGCGGGAGTTCCAGGCGGCGAGCAGTACTTC. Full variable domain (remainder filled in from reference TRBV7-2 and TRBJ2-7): GAGVSQSPSNKVTEKGKDVELRCDPISGHTALYWYRQSLGQGLEFLIYFQGNSAPDKSGLPSDRFSAERTGGSVSTLTIQRTQQEDSAVYLCASSPLLAGVPGGEQYFGPGTRLTVT.

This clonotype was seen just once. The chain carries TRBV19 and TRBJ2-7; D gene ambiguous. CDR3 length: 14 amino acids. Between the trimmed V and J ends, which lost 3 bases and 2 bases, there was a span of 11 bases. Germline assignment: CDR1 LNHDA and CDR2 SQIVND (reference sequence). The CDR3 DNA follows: TGTGCCAGTAGTATTACAGCCTCAGCCTACGAGCAGTACTTC. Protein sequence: CASSITASAYEQYF.

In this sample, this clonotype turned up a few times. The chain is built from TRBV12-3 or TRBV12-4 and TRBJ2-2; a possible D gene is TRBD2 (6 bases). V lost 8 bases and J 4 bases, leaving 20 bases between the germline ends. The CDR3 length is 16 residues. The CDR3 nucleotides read TGTGCCAGCGCCCGACTTAGCGGTATTCTCACCGGGGAGCTGTTTTTT. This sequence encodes CASARLSGILTGELFF.